The next 28 T cell receptor beta chains were all read from a single sample in a study of T cell responses to AZD1222 COVID-19 vaccine (dated by TCRdb to about 2021). Explained via the paper, the time point label denotes: baseline before first vaccination. To prepare the library, the immunoSEQ multiplex PCR assay was applied. TCRdb limited this immuneACCESS table to in-frame rearrangements with V and J called. A share of clones is missing; checked studies link under half to unresolved V genes, and the rest is unexplained. Recorded for this sample are more than 250,000 clones; approximately 93% of them occurred a single time. 0.5% to 0.65% of the sample rests with the top ten. The sequenced sample was peripheral blood, obtained on day 0 of AZD1222 vaccination. The receptors shown here come from an adult in good health.

The rearrangement links TRBV5-1 to TRBJ1-5; D is unclear. The germline V and J ends were trimmed by 0 bases and 4 bases, with 5 bases remaining between them. The V gene's germline CDR1 is SGHRS and CDR2 YFSETQ. The CDR3 contains 13 residues. CDR3 sequence reads: CASSLAPNQPQHF. CDR3 DNA sequence: TGCGCCAGCAGCTTGGCCCCGAATCAGCCCCAGCATTTT. Full variable domain (remainder filled in from reference TRBV5-1 and TRBJ1-5): KAGVTQTPRYLIKTRGQQVTLSCSPISGHRSVSWYQQTPGQGLQFLFEYFSETQRNKGNFPGRFSGRQFSNSRSEMNVSTLELGDSALYLCASSLAPNQPQHFGDGTRLSIL.

This rearrangement joins TRBV3-1 (or the pseudogene TRBV3-2) to TRBJ1-1; weak D call: TRBD1 (5 bases). Germline V gives CDR1 LGHDT, CDR2 YNNKEL (reference sequence). V was shortened by 2 bases and J by 3 bases, with 10 bases between the two germline ends. This CDR3 has 14 amino acids. The CDR3 nucleotides read TGTGCCAGCAGCCAATTAGACAGTGACACTGAAGCTTTCTTT. It translates to CASSQLDSDTEAFF.

The chain employs TRBV25-1 and TRBJ2-5, with D perhaps TRBD1 (6 bases). Germline V gives CDR1 MGHDK, CDR2 SYGVNS. With 5 bases removed from V and 4 bases from J, the gap between germline ends came to 17 bases. There are 15 residues in the CDR3. Written as DNA, the CDR3 is TGTGCCAGCAGTCTGGGCGGGCGAGGGGGAGAGACCCAGTACTTC. Encoded protein: CASSLGGRGGETQYF.

The J gene is TRBJ1-6, the V gene TRBV19; weak D call: TRBD1 (6 bases). Germline V CDR1 and CDR2: LNHDA, SQIVND (reference sequence). The CDR3 runs to 18 residues. V lost 4 bases and J 8 bases, leaving 24 bases between the germline ends. CDR3 coding DNA: TGTGCCAGTAGTACCCCGACAGGACGGGCTCTATGGGATTCACCCCTCCACTTT. Encoded protein: CASSTPTGRALWDSPLHF.

This chain joins TRBV7-9 and TRBJ1-5; no firm D call. V lost 8 bases and J 0 bases, leaving 11 bases between the germline ends. The CDR3 loop spans 14 amino acids. CDR1 and CDR2 from the germline V gene are SEHNR and FQNEAQ (reference sequence). CDR3 region: CASGRTSSNQPQHF. Here the CDR3 DNA reads TGTGCCAGCGGGCGGACGTCTAGCAATCAGCCCCAGCATTTT.

The rearrangement joins TRBV7-9 to TRBJ2-1; 7 bases fit TRBD1. CDR1 and CDR2 from the germline V gene are SEHNR and FQNEAQ (reference sequence). J gave up 2 bases and V 5 bases, and 6 bases lay outside the gene matches. The CDR3 runs to 15 residues. The CDR3: CASSPRGSPYNEQFF. CDR3 coding DNA: TGTGCCAGCAGCCCCAGGGGGAGTCCCTACAATGAGCAGTTCTTC.

The rearrangement uses TRBV7-9 and TRBJ1-3; D is uncertain. V was pared by 2 bases and J by 1 base, with 9 bases between. The CDR3 is 15 residues long. Germline assignment: CDR1 SEHNR and CDR2 FQNEAQ (reference sequence). The CDR3 loop reads CASSLSPTSGNTIYF. In DNA, the CDR3 is TGTGCCAGCAGCTTAAGTCCCACATCTGGAAACACCATATATTTT. Based on the CDR3 plus reference TRBV7-9 and TRBJ1-3, the full variable domain is DTGVSQNPRHKITKRGQNVTFRCDPISEHNRLYWYRQTLGQGPEFLTYFQNEAQLEKSRLLSDRFSAERPKGSFSTLEIQRTEQGDSAMYLCASSLSPTSGNTIYFGEGSWLTVV.

V is TRBV10-2 and J is TRBJ2-7; 12 positions match TRBD1. The germline gives CDR1 WSHSY, CDR2 SAAADI. The CDR3 is 14 amino acids. V was clipped by 7 bases and J by 5 bases; unmatched bases: 6. CDR3 sequence: CASIRGTGGDEQYF. DNA for the CDR3: TGCGCCAGCATTAGAGGGACAGGGGGCGACGAGCAGTACTTC.

This chain uses TRBV28 with TRBJ1-2; D unresolved. There are 14 residues in the CDR3. The germline gives CDR1 MDHEN, CDR2 SYDVKM. Between the trimmed V and J ends, which lost 3 bases and 2 bases, there was a span of 10 bases. CDR3 sequence (DNA): TGTGCCAGCAGTTTGGGCAGGAAGAACTATGGCTACACCTTC. Amino acid sequence: CASSLGRKNYGYTF.

The V and J genes are TRBV2 and TRBJ2-7; TRBD1 or TRBD2 may be the D gene (5 bases each). V was pared by 8 bases and J by 6 bases, with 20 bases between. CDR1 and CDR2 (germline): SNHLY, FYNNEI. This CDR3 comprises 14 residues. The CDR3 region is CASGGGLGSGEQYF. The CDR3 DNA follows: TGTGCCAGCGGTGGGGGTTTAGGCTCTGGCGAGCAGTACTTC.

J is TRBJ1-1 and V is TRBV20-1; the D is unclear. V lost 0 bases and J 8 bases, leaving 1 base between the germline ends. CDR1 is DFQATT, CDR2 SNEGSKA, per germline (reference sequence). The CDR3 is made up of 9 amino acids. This CDR3 is CSAREEAFF. The CDR3 bases are TGCAGTGCTAGAGAGGAAGCTTTCTTT.

J is TRBJ1-1 and V is TRBV12-5; a weak D match, TRBD1 (5 bases). V shed 0 bases and J shed 5 bases, with 16 bases lying between them. This CDR3 region has 16 residues. Germline assignment: CDR1 LGHNT and CDR2 FRNRAP. The CDR3 protein is CASGLVGEGSGTEAFF. CDR3 nucleotides: TGTGCTAGTGGTTTGGTAGGTGAGGGGTCGGGGACTGAAGCTTTCTTT.

V and J are TRBV5-6 and TRBJ1-1, with D uncertain. Trimming left V 0 bases short and J 5 bases short, with 11 bases between. The CDR3 runs 14 residues. Germline-derived CDR1 and CDR2 are SGHDT and YYEEEE. The CDR3 is CASSLEWPRTEAFF. In DNA, the CDR3 is TGTGCCAGCAGCTTGGAGTGGCCCAGGACTGAAGCTTTCTTT.

V is TRBV28 and J is TRBJ2-7, with D perhaps assigned TRBD1 or TRBD2 (7 bases each). Per germline, CDR1 MDHEN and CDR2 SYDVKM. V was shortened by 6 bases and J by 6 bases, with 24 bases between the two germline ends. The CDR3 sequence is 16 residues long. The chain's CDR3 is CASSLPIDRDYTEQYF. CDR3 sequence (DNA): TGTGCCAGCAGCCTCCCAATCGACAGGGACTACACCGAGCAGTACTTC.

This rearrangement joins TRBV5-8 to TRBJ1-5; D remains unclear. Germline CDR1 SGHTS, CDR2 YDEGEE. The CDR3 extends over 13 amino acids. V lost 0 bases and J 5 bases, leaving 6 bases between the germline ends. The CDR3, as DNA: TGTGCCAGCAGCTTGGAGGCGTATCAGCCCCAGCATTTT. It yields the protein CASSLEAYQPQHF.

This clone has just one count. CDR3 nucleotides: TGTGCCAGCAGTTTACGACTAGGCCACGAGCAGTACTTC. This gives the protein CASSLRLGHEQYF. V and J are TRBV27 and TRBJ2-7, with D possibly TRBD2 on 6 matching bases. Germline loops: CDR1 MNHEY, CDR2 SMNVEV (reference sequence). Trimming shortened V by 2 bases and J by 5 bases, and 10 bases separated the two germline ends. There are 13 residues in the CDR3.

In DNA form, the CDR3 reads TGTGCCAGCAGCGTATCGTCCAACAGGGGGCTAGTCGAGCAGTACTTC. This encodes CASSVSSNRGLVEQYF. V and J are TRBV9 and TRBJ2-7, with TRBD1 identical over 9 bases. Losses at the gene ends were 1 base for V and 6 bases for J; bases not matched to a gene: 11. The CDR3 length is 16 residues. Germline V CDR1 and CDR2: SGDLS, YYNGEE.

CDR3 DNA sequence: TGTGCCAGCAGCTACCGAGGGCCGGAAGAAAAACTGTTTTTT. This encodes CASSYRGPEEKLFF. This chain uses TRBV7-9 with TRBJ1-4; D ambiguous. The germline V gene encodes CDR1 SEHNR and CDR2 FQNEAQ (reference sequence). The V and J ends lost 4 bases and 8 bases respectively, with 14 bases between them. This CDR3 contains 14 residues.

The chain uses TRBV3-1 (or the pseudogene TRBV3-2) and TRBJ2-7; perhaps TRBD1 as D (5 bases). Trimming shortened V by 1 base and J by 4 bases, and 11 bases separated the two germline ends. CDR1 is LGHDT and CDR2 is YNNKEL in the germline V gene (reference sequence). The CDR3 is 14 residues long. In nucleotides, the CDR3 is TGTGCCAGCAGCCAAGCGGTGGGGCTATACGAGCAGTACTTC. Translation: CASSQAVGLYEQYF.

The V call is TRBV28, the J call TRBJ1-1; D remains ambiguous. The CDR3 spans 13 residues. V was pared by 7 bases and J by 0 bases, with 9 bases between. In germline, CDR1 is MDHEN, CDR2 SYDVKM. CDR3 in amino acids: CASTRHLNTEAFF. The CDR3 DNA is TGTGCCAGCACCAGACACCTGAACACTGAAGCTTTCTTT.

The V call is TRBV5-1, the J call TRBJ2-1, with 7 nucleotides matching TRBD1. Germline V lookup: CDR1 SGHRS, CDR2 YFSETQ. The CDR3 consists of 16 residues. V was pared by 4 bases and J by 5 bases, with 12 bases of the junction left unmatched. CDR3 loop: CASSIAPGQVDNEQFF. The CDR3 DNA is TGCGCCAGCAGCATTGCGCCCGGACAGGTGGACAATGAGCAGTTCTTC.

The genes are TRBV15 and TRBJ1-4; possible D gene TRBD1, 5 bases. The ends were cut back, 6 bases at V and 4 bases at J, with 12 bases in the middle. This CDR3 contains 14 residues. Germline lookup yields CDR1 LNHNV and CDR2 YYDKDF (reference sequence). The CDR3 spells CATSWGRSNEKLFF. The CDR3 nucleotides read TGTGCCACCAGTTGGGGCAGGAGTAATGAAAAACTGTTTTTT. Variable domain in full (rest from reference TRBV15 and TRBJ1-4): DAMVIQNPRYQVTQFGKPVTLSCSQTLNHNVMYWYQQKSSQAPKLLFHYYDKDFNNEADTPDNFQSRRPNTSFCFLDIRSPGLGDTAMYLCATSWGRSNEKLFFGSGTQLSVL.

V gene TRBV28 combines with J gene TRBJ1-1; D gene unclear. This CDR3 is 12 amino acids long. Germline V lookup: CDR1 MDHEN, CDR2 SYDVKM. Trimming removed 2 bases from V and 1 base from J, with 2 bases in between. CDR3 in DNA: TGTGCCAGCAGTTTAAGGAACACTGAAGCTTTCTTT. This codes for CASSLRNTEAFF.

Only one count was recorded for this clone. The chain joins TRBV5-5 to TRBJ1-5; 7 bases line up with TRBD1. The CDR3 covers 16 residues. Losses at the gene ends were 3 bases for V and 0 bases for J; bases not matched to a gene: 6. Germline V gene lookup returns CDR1 SGHKS and CDR2 YYEKEE (reference sequence). Written as DNA, the CDR3 is TGTGCCAGCAGCTGGGGACAGAGCTATAGCAATCAGCCCCAGCATTTT. It encodes CASSWGQSYSNQPQHF.

This chain links TRBV6-5 with TRBJ2-2; D may be TRBD2 (5 bases). Trimming pared 3 bases from V and 1 base from J, leaving 6 bases between. Germline V CDR1 and CDR2: MNHEY, SVGAGI. CDR3 length equals 14 residues. The CDR3 region has the DNA TGTGCCAGCAGTTATGGACTGAACACCGGGGAGCTGTTTTTT. It specifies CASSYGLNTGELFF.

This sequence joins TRBV27 and TRBJ2-7; 7 bases fit TRBD1. The trim removed 5 bases at V and 2 bases at J, leaving 6 bases unmatched. Germline V lookup: CDR1 MNHEY, CDR2 SMNVEV (reference sequence). This CDR3 has 14 residues. The CDR3 loop reads CASSRGPGPYEQYF. Written as DNA, the CDR3 is TGTGCCAGCAGTAGGGGGCCGGGTCCCTACGAGCAGTACTTC.

This clone was seen more than once but under ten times. The rearrangement joins TRBV5-6 to TRBJ1-1; D uncertain. Germline assignment: CDR1 SGHDT and CDR2 YYEEEE. This CDR3 has 13 residues. V was trimmed by 5 bases and J by 5 bases, leaving 13 bases between them. The CDR3 loop is CASSLPGGTEAFF. The CDR3 DNA follows: TGTGCCAGCAGTCTACCTGGCGGAACTGAAGCTTTCTTT.

This chain connects TRBV7-9 to TRBJ2-2; 11 bases are a match to TRBD2. J lost 7 bases, V lost 5 bases, and 9 bases had no gene match. Germline CDR1 SEHNR, CDR2 FQNEAQ (reference sequence). The CDR3 runs to 16 residues. DNA of the CDR3: TGTGCCAGCAGCCGGGGGACTAGCGGAGACGGCGGGGAGCTGTTTTTT. Protein: CASSRGTSGDGGELFF.